The rows below give T cell receptor beta chains drawn from one sample of a study of tumor-infiltrating lymphocytes in primary liver carcinoma. MiXCR, applied by TCRdb to the multiplex PCR reads, yields one record per CDR3 protein. The table lists more than 70,000 distinct CDR3 sequences, around 70% of them singletons. Source material: liver tumor tissue from sampling region 1. Receptors originate from a man aged 40-50 years with primary liver carcinoma and hepatitis B virus infection. Each CDR3 is given with its conserved first and last residue. Each record gives: V gene, clone size, D gene, J gene, CDR3 DNA, CDR3 protein. D genes are given only for firm matches. Only part of the rows carry a size: once, few, many, or a class if the clone is expanded.

V: TRBV20-1
size: few
D: TRBD2
J: TRBJ2-7
DNA: TGCAGTGCTAGAGTGGGAGGGGCTAGGGTCGGCGAGCAGTACTTC
CDR3: CSARVGGARVGEQYF

V: TRBV6-5
size: NA
D: NA
J: TRBJ2-3
DNA: TGTGCCTGCAGTTACAAGGACTTAAAAGATACGCAGTATTTC
CDR3: CACSYKDLKDTQYF

V: TRBV4-1
size: many
D: TRBD2
J: TRBJ2-7
DNA: TGCGCCAGCAGCCCCGAGGGTAGCGGGAGCTCCTACGAGCAGTACTTC
CDR3: CASSPEGSGSSYEQYF

V: TRBV4-1
size: NA
D: NA
J: TRBJ2-2
DNA: TGCGCCAGCAGCCAAAGTTCGCTCGGGACTGCGGACGCCGGGGAGCTGTTTTTT
CDR3: CASSQSSLGTADAGELFF

V: TRBV29-1
size: NA
D: NA
J: TRBJ2-7
DNA: TGCAGCGCTGGGGGATCCCTTTCGAGCTACGAGCGGTACTTC
CDR3: CSAGGSLSSYERYF

V: TRBV5-6
size: NA
D: NA
J: TRBJ2-5
DNA: TGTGCCAGCAGCTTGAGGAACGTTATGGGTCCCCAGTACTTC
CDR3: CASSLRNVMGPQYF

V: TRBV12-3/TRBV12-4
size: NA
D: NA
J: TRBJ1-5
DNA: TGTGTCAGCAGTTTAGATCAGTCCCAGCATTTT
CDR3: CVSSLDQSQHF

V: TRBV29-1
size: NA
D: NA
J: TRBJ2-1
DNA: TGCAGCGCTGGGGCTTGCAGGAGATCGAATGGGCAGTTCTTC
CDR3: CSAGACRRSNGQFF

V: TRBV13
size: NA
D: NA
J: TRBJ1-4
DNA: TGCGCCAGCAGCGAGGGGGGCATCAGGAGTGTAAAACTGTTTTTT
CDR3: CASSEGGIRSVKLFF

V: TRBV4-2
size: NA
D: NA
J: TRBJ1-1
DNA: TGTGCCAGCAGCCAAGATCATGGCAGGGCATTGAGCACTGAAGCTTTCTTT
CDR3: CASSQDHGRALSTEAFF

V: TRBV6-1
size: NA
D: NA
J: TRBJ2-1
DNA: TGTGTCAGCAGTGTTACGGAGGGAGCTGAGCAGTTCTTC
CDR3: CVSSVTEGAEQFF

V: TRBV10-3
size: NA
D: TRBD1
J: TRBJ2-2
DNA: TGTGTCATCAGTGTCGGGACAGCGAACACCCGGGAGCTGTTTTTT
CDR3: CVISVGTANTRELFF

V: TRBV11-2
size: NA
D: NA
J: TRBJ2-5
DNA: TGTGTCAGCATCTTAGATGAAAGGGCCCAGTACTTC
CDR3: CVSILDERAQYF

V: TRBV11-1
size: NA
D: TRBD2
J: TRBJ2-1
DNA: TGTGCCAGCAGCCGGGAACTAGCGGGAGAGGTTGACAATGAACAGTTCTTC
CDR3: CASSRELAGEVDNEQFF

V: TRBV11-1
size: once
D: NA
J: TRBJ1-2
DNA: TGTACCAGCAGCTCGAGACAGTATTATGACTACACCTTC
CDR3: CTSSSRQYYDYTF

V: TRBV4-1
size: NA
D: NA
J: TRBJ2-1
DNA: TGCGCCAGCGGAGTAGGGTATGTGCACTTCTTC
CDR3: CASGVGYVHFF

V: TRBV11-2
size: NA
D: NA
J: TRBJ2-5
DNA: TGTGCCAGCAACTTAGAGGAAAAGGCCCAATACTTC
CDR3: CASNLEEKAQYF

V: TRBV6-2/TRBV6-3
size: many
D: TRBD1
J: TRBJ2-4
DNA: TGTGCCAGCAGTTACAGGGGGCTAGCCAAAAACATTCAGTACTTC
CDR3: CASSYRGLAKNIQYF

V: TRBV6-1
size: once
D: NA
J: TRBJ1-1
DNA: TGTGCCAGTAGGGAATACCGAGTGAACACTGAAGCTTTCTTT
CDR3: CASREYRVNTEAFF

V: TRBV10-3
size: NA
D: NA
J: TRBJ2-7
DNA: TGTGCCATCCAGAGGGGGGGCTCCTACGAGCAATACTTC
CDR3: CAIQRGGSYEQYF

V: TRBV9
size: NA
D: NA
J: TRBJ1-5
DNA: TGTGCCAGCAGCTCCCTATTTCAGGGACGCAATCAGCCCCAGCATTTT
CDR3: CASSSLFQGRNQPQHF

V: TRBV29-1
size: NA
D: NA
J: TRBJ1-1
DNA: TGCAACGTCACCGGGGGAGGGCGCACTGAAGCTTTCTTT
CDR3: CNVTGGGRTEAFF

V: TRBV11-2
size: NA
D: TRBD2
J: TRBJ2-1
DNA: TGTGACAGCTGCTACTCTTCGACCAGCGGGAGGGGAGGCGGGTTCTTC
CDR3: CDSCYSSTSGRGGGFF

V: TRBV12-3/TRBV12-4
size: NA
D: TRBD1
J: TRBJ2-1
DNA: TGTGTCAGCAGTTACGGCAGGGGGAACTACAATGAGCAGTTCTTC
CDR3: CVSSYGRGNYNEQFF

V: TRBV2
size: NA
D: NA
J: TRBJ2-2
DNA: TGTGCCAGCAGTGAGGCGCACCGCAGGCTGTTTTTT
CDR3: CASSEAHRRLFF

V: TRBV11-2
size: NA
D: NA
J: TRBJ2-7
DNA: TGTGTCAGCAGCTTAGTGAGGGGGGGCTCCTACGAGCAGTACTTC
CDR3: CVSSLVRGGSYEQYF

V: TRBV6-1
size: many
D: NA
J: TRBJ2-3
DNA: TGTGCCAGCAGTGAAGGGGGTGCTAGCACAGATACGCAGTATTTT
CDR3: CASSEGGASTDTQYF

V: TRBV12-3/TRBV12-4
size: NA
D: NA
J: TRBJ2-3
DNA: TGTGCCAGCAGTTCCCGGATTAGGACAGATACGCAGTATTTT
CDR3: CASSSRIRTDTQYF

V: TRBV12-3/TRBV12-4
size: NA
D: TRBD2
J: TRBJ2-7
DNA: TGTACCAGCAGTCTTAGCGGGAGCTCCTACGAGCAGTACTTC
CDR3: CTSSLSGSSYEQYF

V: TRBV20-1
size: NA
D: NA
J: TRBJ2-1
DNA: TGCAGTGGAGCGGGCCTCTCCTACAATGAGCAGTTCTTC
CDR3: CSGAGLSYNEQFF

V: TRBV7-8
size: once
D: NA
J: TRBJ2-7
DNA: TGTGCCAGCAGCTTTGACAGCGAAGATTACGAGCAGTACTTC
CDR3: CASSFDSEDYEQYF

V: TRBV6-5
size: many
D: TRBD1
J: TRBJ2-7
DNA: TGTGCCAGCAGACGGACAGGGGGCGGCGAGCAGTACTTC
CDR3: CASRRTGGGEQYF

V: TRBV4-1
size: NA
D: NA
J: TRBJ2-7
DNA: TGCGCCGGCAGACCGAGACCGAGCTCCTACGAGCAGTACTTC
CDR3: CAGRPRPSSYEQYF

V: TRBV6-5
size: medium-sized
D: NA
J: TRBJ2-1
DNA: TGTGCCAGCAGTTACTCGAGCCATGAGCAGTTCTTC
CDR3: CASSYSSHEQFF

V: TRBV28
size: NA
D: NA
J: TRBJ1-1
DNA: TGTGCCACAGCAGGACACCTAGGGGCTGAAGCTTTCTTT
CDR3: CATAGHLGAEAFF

V: TRBV29-1
size: many
D: TRBD1
J: TRBJ1-2
DNA: TGCAGCGTAGCCGGGACAGGGGGCGCTGCCTATGGCTACACCTTC
CDR3: CSVAGTGGAAYGYTF

V: TRBV6-1
size: NA
D: NA
J: TRBJ2-7
DNA: TGTGCCAACAGTGAATGGGTTTTCTACGGGCAATACTTC
CDR3: CANSEWVFYGQYF

V: TRBV6-5
size: NA
D: NA
J: TRBJ2-1
DNA: TGTGCCAGCAGTTCCGGGGGGCCCTACAATGGGCAGTTGTTC
CDR3: CASSSGGPYNGQLF

V: TRBV11-3
size: NA
D: NA
J: TRBJ1-1
DNA: TGTGCCAGCAGGTTAGTAGGGGGGACTGAAGGTTACTTT
CDR3: CASRLVGGTEGYF